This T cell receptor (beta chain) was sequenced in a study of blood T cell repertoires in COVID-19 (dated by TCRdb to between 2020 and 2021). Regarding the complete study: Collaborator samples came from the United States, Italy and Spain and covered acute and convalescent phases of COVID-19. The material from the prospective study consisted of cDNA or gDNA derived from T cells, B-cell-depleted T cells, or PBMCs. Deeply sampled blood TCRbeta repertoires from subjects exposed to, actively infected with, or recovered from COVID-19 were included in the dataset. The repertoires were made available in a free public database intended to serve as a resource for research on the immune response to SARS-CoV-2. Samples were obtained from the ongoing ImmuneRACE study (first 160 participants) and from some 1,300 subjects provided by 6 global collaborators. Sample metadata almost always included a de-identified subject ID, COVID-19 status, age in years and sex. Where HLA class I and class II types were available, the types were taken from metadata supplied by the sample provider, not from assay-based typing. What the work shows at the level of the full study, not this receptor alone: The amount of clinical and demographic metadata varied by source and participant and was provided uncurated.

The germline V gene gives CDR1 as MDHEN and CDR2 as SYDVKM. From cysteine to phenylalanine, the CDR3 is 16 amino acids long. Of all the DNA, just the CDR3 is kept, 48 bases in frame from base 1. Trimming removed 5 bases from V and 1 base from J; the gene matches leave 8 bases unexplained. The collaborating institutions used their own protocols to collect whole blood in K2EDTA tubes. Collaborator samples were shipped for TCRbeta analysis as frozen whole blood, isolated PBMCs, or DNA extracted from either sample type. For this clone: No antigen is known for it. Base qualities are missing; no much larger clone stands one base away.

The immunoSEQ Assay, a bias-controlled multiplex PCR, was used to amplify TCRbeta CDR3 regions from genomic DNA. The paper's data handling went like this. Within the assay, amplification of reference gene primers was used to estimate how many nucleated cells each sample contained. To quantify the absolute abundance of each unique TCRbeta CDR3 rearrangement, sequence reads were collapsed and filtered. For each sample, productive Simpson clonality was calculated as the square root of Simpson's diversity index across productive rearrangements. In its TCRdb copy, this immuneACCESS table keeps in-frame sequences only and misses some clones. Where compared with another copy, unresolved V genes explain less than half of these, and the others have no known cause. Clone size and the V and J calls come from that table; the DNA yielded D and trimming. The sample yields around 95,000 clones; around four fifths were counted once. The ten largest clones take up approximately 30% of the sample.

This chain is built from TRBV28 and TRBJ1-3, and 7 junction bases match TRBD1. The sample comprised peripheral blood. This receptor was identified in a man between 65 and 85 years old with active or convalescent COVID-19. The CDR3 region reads CASSHALRGSGNTIYF. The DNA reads TGTGCCAGCAGTCATGCCCTCAGGGGGTCTGGAAACACCATATATTTT.